Listed here are 2 T cell receptor beta chains from one sample, sequenced in a study of T-cell memory formation after mild COVID-19. A single record per CDR3 protein comes from TCRdb applying MiXCR to the 5' RACE reads. In the table there are 120,000 to 150,000 distinct CDR3 sequences, 6% to 6.5% of which are singletons. Sample: PBMCs or a T cell subset sorted from them (not recorded which). The receptors derive from an adult woman who had mild COVID-19 (a few samples of this study predate the infection). Cell type and time point are not known.

This clonotype is medium-sized (0.01 to 0.1%) in the sample. The rearrangement uses TRBV5-1 and TRBJ2-1, with 12 bases identical to TRBD1. In germline, CDR1 is SGHRS, CDR2 YFSETQ. The CDR3 contains 16 residues. V lost 1 base, J lost 8 bases, and 7 bases stayed unmatched. Here the CDR3 DNA reads TGCGCCAGCAGCTTGTCCCGGGACAGGGGGCTCGATGAGCAGTTCTTC. Encoded protein: CASSLSRDRGLDEQFF.

The table lists this clonotype with a few counts. The gene calls are TRBV5-1 and TRBJ2-1; 11 nucleotides match TRBD2. Germline V lookup: CDR1 SGHRS, CDR2 YFSETQ. This CDR3 is 17 amino acids long. V lost 4 bases, J lost 4 bases, and 10 bases stayed unmatched. For the CDR3, the DNA is TGCGCCAGCAGCGCTGTCGCTAGCGGGGGGCTATACAATGAGCAGTTCTTC. It encodes CASSAVASGGLYNEQFF.